A selection of T cell receptor beta chains follows, all from one sample in a study of shared clonotypes between healthy human individuals. The repertoire was sequenced with immunoSEQ multiplex PCR; TCRdb's copy has only in-frame clones and lacks some. The sample lists approximately 1.5 million clones, under 99% occurring once. Sequencing was carried out using naive CD4+ T cells sorted from blood. These receptors were collected from a man under 40 in good health. Each CDR3 is given with its conserved first and last residue. A D gene is named only where the DNA matches it firmly. Rows may omit the clone size; those that give it use once, few, many or a size class.

j_call clone_size d_call v_call cdr3_nt cdr3_aa
TRBJ2-7 NA NA TRBV28 TGTGCCAGCAGTTCAGACGAGCAGTACTTC CASSSDEQYF
TRBJ2-5 once NA TRBV9 TGTGCCAGCAGCGTAGCTGGACAGCACGGCGGGACCCAGTACTTC CASSVAGQHGGTQYF
TRBJ2-6 NA NA TRBV19 TGTGCCAGTAAGTCGTCGGGGGTGAATGGGGCCAACGTCCTGACTTTC CASKSSGVNGANVLTF
TRBJ1-1 NA TRBD1 TRBV9 TGTGCCAGCAGCGGGGGGCCAGGGGGGCCCCCTGAAGCTTTCTTT CASSGGPGGPPEAFF
TRBJ2-6 NA NA TRBV5-1 TGCGCCAGCAGCTTGGCTCGGGGGACCTCTGGGGCCAACGTCCTGACTTTC CASSLARGTSGANVLTF
TRBJ2-7 NA TRBD2 TRBV6-5 TGTGTAGCGGGATACTCCTACGAGCAGTACTTC CVAGYSYEQYF
TRBJ2-1 NA TRBD2 TRBV5-6 TGTGCCAGCAGGGGACTAGCGAACTTCCACAATGAGCAGTTCTTC CASRGLANFHNEQFF
TRBJ2-3 NA TRBD2 TRBV19 TGTGCCAGTAGTATCGATAGCGGGAGCTCGACAGATACGCAGTATTTT CASSIDSGSSTDTQYF
TRBJ1-1 once TRBD1 TRBV7-9 TGTGCCAGCAGCTCTGACAGGGGGCTAGGGGCTGAAGCTTTCTTT CASSSDRGLGAEAFF
TRBJ2-7 NA NA TRBV28 TGTGCCAGCAGTTTCTGGGGGTACGAGCAGTACTTC CASSFWGYEQYF
TRBJ2-1 NA TRBD2 TRBV30 TGTGCCTGGAGTGTCGATGGGAGGGCGAGCAATGAGCAGTTCTTC CAWSVDGRASNEQFF
TRBJ1-5 NA NA TRBV4-3 TGCGCCAGCAGCCAAGACCGGCTTCAGCCCCAGCATTTT CASSQDRLQPQHF
TRBJ2-7 NA NA TRBV7-2 TGTGCCAGCAGTAAGAGGGCCTACGAGCAGTACTTC CASSKRAYEQYF
TRBJ2-7 NA NA TRBV9 TGTGCCAGCAGCGTAGCGGCACAGTCCTACGAGCAGTACTTC CASSVAAQSYEQYF
TRBJ2-2 NA NA TRBV4-3 TGCGCCAGCAGCCCTTCCGGGACGTTTCCGAACACCGGGGAGCTGTTTTTT CASSPSGTFPNTGELFF
TRBJ2-1 NA NA TRBV9 TGTGCCAGCAGCGCCGGACCAAACAATGAGCAGTTCTTC CASSAGPNNEQFF
TRBJ2-7 NA TRBD1 TRBV5-4 TGTGCCAGCAGCCTCAGGACAGGGGGCTCGTTCGAGCAGTACTTC CASSLRTGGSFEQYF
TRBJ2-6 NA NA TRBV6-5 TGTGCCAGCAGCCTAACGCACTCTGGGGCCAACGTCCTGACTTTC CASSLTHSGANVLTF
TRBJ2-7 NA TRBD2 TRBV29-1 TGCAGCGTTGAGCAGGCTAGCGGGAGATGCGAGCAGTACTTC CSVEQASGRCEQYF
TRBJ2-1 NA TRBD1 TRBV7-8 TGTGCCAGCAGCACCCGACAGGGTTCCAATGAGCAGTTCTTC CASSTRQGSNEQFF
TRBJ1-5 NA NA TRBV6-1 TGTGCCAGAGTTTGTGAGCCCCAGCATTTT CARVCEPQHF
TRBJ2-1 NA TRBD1 TRBV7-2 TGTGCCAGCAGCTTAGTGTGGGACAGGGGAAATGAGCAGTTCTTC CASSLVWDRGNEQFF
TRBJ2-3 NA TRBD2 TRBV7-9 TGTGCCAGCAGCTTAGGATCTAGCGGGAGTGATACGCAGTATTTT CASSLGSSGSDTQYF
TRBJ1-1 NA NA TRBV25-1 TGTGCCAGCAGTGTACGCAGTGAAGCTTTCTTT CASSVRSEAFF
TRBJ2-1 NA NA TRBV4-3 TGCGCCAGCAGCCAAGCCAAAGGTGGGCAGTTCTTC CASSQAKGGQFF
TRBJ2-3 NA NA TRBV19 TGTGCCAGTAGCGGTCTAACAGATACGCAGTATTTT CASSGLTDTQYF
TRBJ2-1 NA NA TRBV28 TGTGCCAGCGTATCAGGGCAGGGAGATGAGCAGTTCTTC CASVSGQGDEQFF
TRBJ2-3 NA NA TRBV5-4 TGTGCCAGCACCACTGGGGGCACAGATACGCAGTATTTT CASTTGGTDTQYF
TRBJ2-1 NA TRBD1 TRBV7-3 TGTGCCAGCAGCCTTAATGCGGACAGGGGTTACAATGAGCAGTTCTTC CASSLNADRGYNEQFF
TRBJ2-5 NA NA TRBV10-2 TGCGCCAGCAGCAGCGGAGAAGAGACCCAGTACTTC CASSSGEETQYF
TRBJ2-1 NA TRBD1 TRBV11-2 TGTGCCAGCAGCTTCTTAGCCGGGACAGGGTACTACAATGAGCAGTTCTTC CASSFLAGTGYYNEQFF
TRBJ2-2 NA NA TRBV18 TGTGCCAGCTCACCGCCGTTCCAGGGACCGGCCGGGGAGCTGTTTTTT CASSPPFQGPAGELFF
TRBJ2-3 NA NA TRBV28 TGTGCCAGCAGTTTAGTGACGGGCCAATTCACAAGGACGCAGTATTTT CASSLVTGQFTRTQYF
TRBJ2-3 once NA TRBV7-2 TGTGCCAGCAGCTTACGACTAGTACCAGATACGCAGTATTTT CASSLRLVPDTQYF
TRBJ1-3 NA NA TRBV7-6 TGTGCCAGCAGCTTAGGTGATACTGGAAACACCATATATTTT CASSLGDTGNTIYF
TRBJ1-5 NA NA TRBV19 TGTGCCAGTAGTATTCTCGGATTAGGGGTAGATCAGCCCCAGCATTTT CASSILGLGVDQPQHF
TRBJ1-2 NA TRBD1 TRBV6-5 TGTGCCAGCAGTTACGGGGAGGGACAGGGTAGCTATGGCTACACCTTC CASSYGEGQGSYGYTF
TRBJ1-2 NA TRBD1 TRBV5-1 TGCGCCAGCACTTTCGACAGGGGAGTCTATGGCTACACCTTC CASTFDRGVYGYTF
TRBJ2-7 NA NA TRBV2 TGTGCCAGCAGTGAAACCAAGGGGCTGGGGGAGCAGTACTTC CASSETKGLGEQYF
TRBJ2-7 NA NA TRBV30 TGTGCCTGGACCGAGGGTGGGGACGAGCAGTACTTC CAWTEGGDEQYF
TRBJ2-1 NA TRBD2 TRBV5-1 TGCGCCAGCAGCTTGGCGACTAGCCGGGTCTTC CASSLATSRVF